Listed below are T cell receptor beta chains from one sample, sequenced in a study of blood T cell repertoires in COVID-19. Assay used: immunoSEQ multiplex PCR; TCRdb lists only in-frame clones, some missing. The data show approximately 140,000 clones, around 86% seen once. Sequencing used peripheral blood. The receptor source for this set is a man aged 65-85 years with acute or convalescent COVID-19. The CDR3 runs from the conserved cysteine through the conserved F or W. Each record gives: clone size, D gene, V gene, J gene, CDR3 protein, CDR3 DNA. D genes are given only for firm matches. Part of the rows lack a size; the others show once, few, many or a class for expanded clones.

size: .; D: TRBD2; V: TRBV6-5; J: TRBJ2-1; CDR3: CASSYRLAGGMNEQFF; DNA: TGTGCCAGCAGTTACCGACTAGCGGGAGGGATGAATGAGCAGTTCTTC
size: .; D: TRBD1; V: TRBV14; J: TRBJ2-3; CDR3: CASSTRTGGTDTQYF; DNA: TGTGCCAGCAGCACCCGGACAGGGGGCACAGATACGCAGTATTTT
size: once; D: .; V: TRBV29-1; J: TRBJ2-1; CDR3: CSVDGGGNEQFF; DNA: TGCAGCGTTGATGGGGGAGGCAATGAGCAGTTCTTC
size: .; D: .; V: TRBV3-1/TRBV3-2; J: TRBJ1-1; CDR3: CASSRPGTEAFF; DNA: TGTGCCAGCAGCCGCCCCGGCACTGAAGCTTTCTTT
size: .; D: .; V: TRBV11-1; J: TRBJ1-1; CDR3: CASSPPGHLNTEAFF; DNA: TGTGCCAGCAGCCCTCCGGGACACCTGAACACTGAAGCTTTCTTT
size: .; D: .; V: TRBV9; J: TRBJ1-1; CDR3: CASSYGGSMNTEAFF; DNA: TGTGCCAGCAGCTACGGAGGGTCCATGAACACTGAAGCTTTCTTT
size: .; D: .; V: TRBV15; J: TRBJ2-2; CDR3: CATSRARMNTGELFF; DNA: TGTGCCACCAGCAGAGCCAGGATGAACACCGGGGAGCTGTTTTTT
size: .; D: TRBD2; V: TRBV5-1; J: TRBJ2-7; CDR3: CASSAGLAGVYEQYF; DNA: TGCGCCAGCAGCGCCGGACTAGCGGGAGTATACGAGCAGTACTTC
size: .; D: .; V: TRBV7-8; J: TRBJ2-7; CDR3: CASSYSAGYEQYF; DNA: TGTGCCAGCAGCTATAGTGCGGGCTACGAGCAGTACTTC
size: .; D: .; V: TRBV11-3; J: TRBJ2-1; CDR3: CASSSGTRSYNEQFF; DNA: TGTGCCAGCAGCTCCGGGACAAGATCCTACAATGAGCAGTTCTTC
size: .; D: .; V: TRBV28; J: TRBJ2-3; CDR3: CASKFGSRDTQYF; DNA: TGTGCCAGCAAGTTTGGGAGCCGGGATACGCAGTATTTT
size: .; D: TRBD2; V: TRBV15; J: TRBJ2-7; CDR3: CATSSRGGASYEQYF; DNA: TGTGCCACCAGCTCACGGGGGGGGGCCAGCTACGAGCAGTACTTC
size: .; D: TRBD1; V: TRBV19; J: TRBJ2-1; CDR3: CASSIAAGGWNEQFF; DNA: TGTGCCAGTAGTATAGCGGCAGGGGGCTGGAATGAGCAGTTCTTC
size: .; D: .; V: TRBV25-1; J: TRBJ1-1; CDR3: CASSEFPYYGTEAFF; DNA: TGTGCCAGCAGTGAATTTCCCTACTATGGCACTGAAGCTTTCTTT
size: .; D: TRBD2; V: TRBV2; J: TRBJ2-5; CDR3: CASRTTGTSGSGETQYF; DNA: TGTGCCAGCAGAACCACCGGGACTAGCGGGAGTGGGGAGACCCAGTACTTC
size: .; D: TRBD1; V: TRBV10-3; J: TRBJ2-1; CDR3: CAISGPKAGTGVDNEQFF; DNA: TGTGCCATCAGCGGGCCCAAAGCCGGGACAGGGGTCGATAATGAGCAGTTCTTC
size: .; D: TRBD2; V: TRBV29-1; J: TRBJ2-7; CDR3: CSVAGGPHEQYF; DNA: TGCAGCGTAGCGGGAGGGCCTCACGAGCAGTACTTC
size: .; D: .; V: TRBV2; J: TRBJ2-7; CDR3: CASSEYGTTYEQYF; DNA: TGTGCCAGCAGTGAATACGGGACAACCTACGAGCAGTACTTC
size: .; D: TRBD1; V: TRBV5-1; J: TRBJ1-2; CDR3: CASSSPGQMGYGYTF; DNA: TGCGCCAGCAGCTCTCCGGGACAGATGGGGTATGGCTACACCTTC
size: once; D: TRBD2; V: TRBV18; J: TRBJ2-3; CDR3: CASSPVGLAGAVADTQYF; DNA: TGTGCCAGCTCACCAGTCGGGCTAGCGGGAGCGGTGGCAGATACGCAGTATTTT
size: many; D: .; V: TRBV7-6; J: TRBJ2-1; CDR3: CASSLDQGPAYNEQFF; DNA: TGTGCCAGCAGCCTGGACCAGGGGCCTGCCTACAATGAGCAGTTCTTC
size: .; D: .; V: TRBV9; J: TRBJ1-1; CDR3: CASSAGTLNTEAFF; DNA: TGTGCCAGCAGCGCTGGGACATTGAACACTGAAGCTTTCTTT
size: .; D: TRBD1; V: TRBV6-5; J: TRBJ1-4; CDR3: CASSPIQGAGEKLFF; DNA: TGTGCCAGCAGCCCAATCCAGGGGGCAGGAGAAAAACTGTTTTTT
size: once; D: .; V: TRBV11-2; J: TRBJ2-7; CDR3: CASSSGTLHSYEQYF; DNA: TGTGCCAGCAGCTCCGGGACTTTGCACTCCTACGAGCAGTACTTC
size: .; D: TRBD1; V: TRBV5-4; J: TRBJ1-2; CDR3: CASSQRTGRNYGYTF; DNA: TGTGCCAGCAGCCAAAGGACAGGGCGTAACTATGGCTACACCTTC
size: .; D: TRBD1; V: TRBV28; J: TRBJ1-5; CDR3: CATNYGQGNNQPQHF; DNA: TGTGCCACCAATTACGGACAGGGCAACAATCAGCCCCAGCATTTT
size: .; D: TRBD2; V: TRBV14; J: TRBJ2-3; CDR3: CASSKRTGTSGTDTQYF; DNA: TGTGCCAGCAGCAAACGGACCGGGACTAGCGGCACAGATACGCAGTATTTT
size: .; D: TRBD2; V: TRBV4-3; J: TRBJ2-7; CDR3: CASSQDGLAGGYEQYF; DNA: TGCGCCAGCAGCCAAGATGGCCTAGCGGGAGGGTATGAGCAGTACTTC
size: .; D: TRBD1; V: TRBV5-1; J: TRBJ1-2; CDR3: CASSSGQGNSYGYTF; DNA: TGCGCCAGCAGCTCGGGACAGGGCAACTCCTATGGCTACACCTTC
size: .; D: TRBD1; V: TRBV6-1; J: TRBJ2-1; CDR3: CASSEWDRRPYNEQFF; DNA: TGTGCCAGCAGTGAATGGGACAGGCGGCCCTACAATGAGCAGTTCTTC
size: once; D: .; V: TRBV6-5; J: TRBJ2-1; CDR3: CASTNRLGTEQFF; DNA: TGTGCCAGCACCAACCGACTAGGAACTGAGCAGTTCTTC
size: .; D: .; V: TRBV7-2; J: TRBJ1-5; CDR3: CASRRTARGNQPQHF; DNA: TGTGCCAGCAGACGGACAGCTCGCGGCAATCAGCCCCAGCATTTT
size: .; D: TRBD1; V: TRBV28; J: TRBJ1-2; CDR3: CASSSGQETYGYTF; DNA: TGTGCCAGCAGTTCCGGACAGGAGACCTATGGCTACACCTTC
size: .; D: .; V: TRBV2; J: TRBJ1-1; CDR3: CASSEVRDTEAFF; DNA: TGTGCCAGCAGTGAAGTTCGGGATACTGAAGCTTTCTTT
size: .; D: TRBD2; V: TRBV19; J: TRBJ2-1; CDR3: CASSRTSFYNEQFF; DNA: TGTGCCAGTAGTCGGACTAGTTTCTACAATGAGCAGTTCTTC
size: .; D: TRBD2; V: TRBV15; J: TRBJ2-1; CDR3: CATSRDMGGRVFLF; DNA: TGTGCCACCAGCAGAGATATGGGCGGGAGGGTCTTTCTCTTC
size: .; D: TRBD1; V: TRBV5-6; J: TRBJ1-1; CDR3: CASSFGGTGNTEAFF; DNA: TGTGCCAGCAGCTTTGGAGGGACAGGGAACACTGAAGCTTTCTTT
size: .; D: TRBD1; V: TRBV2; J: TRBJ1-1; CDR3: CASNPDRGKTEAFF; DNA: TGTGCCAGCAACCCGGACAGGGGGAAAACTGAAGCTTTCTTT
size: .; D: .; V: TRBV29-1; J: TRBJ1-2; CDR3: CSVVGGPDYGYTF; DNA: TGCAGCGTTGTGGGGGGGCCGGACTATGGCTACACCTTC
size: .; D: TRBD2; V: TRBV7-2; J: TRBJ2-3; CDR3: CASSSEPGLAGGPGDTQYF; DNA: TGTGCCAGCAGCTCTGAGCCGGGACTAGCGGGAGGGCCGGGAGATACGCAGTATTTT